This note documents a single TCR beta chain sequence. Germline V gives CDR1 DFQATT, CDR2 SNEGSKA (reference sequence). V was pared by 3 bases and J by 2 bases, with 13 bases of the junction left unmatched. This CDR3 comprises 17 residues. These data belong to a study of blood T cell repertoires in COVID-19. Method: immunoSEQ multiplex PCR; TCRdb's copy keeps in-frame clones and lacks some. Among approximately 220,000 clones listed, about nine tenths were seen once. Specimen: peripheral blood. The chain is built from TRBV20-1 and TRBJ1-5, with TRBD1 matching over 7 bases. The TCR comes from a man aged 50-60 years with acute or convalescent COVID-19. Here the CDR3 DNA reads TGCAGTGCTAGTGTGGGACAGCCGATCGGGGGCAATCAGCCCCAGCATTTT. The encoded protein is CSASVGQPIGGNQPQHF.